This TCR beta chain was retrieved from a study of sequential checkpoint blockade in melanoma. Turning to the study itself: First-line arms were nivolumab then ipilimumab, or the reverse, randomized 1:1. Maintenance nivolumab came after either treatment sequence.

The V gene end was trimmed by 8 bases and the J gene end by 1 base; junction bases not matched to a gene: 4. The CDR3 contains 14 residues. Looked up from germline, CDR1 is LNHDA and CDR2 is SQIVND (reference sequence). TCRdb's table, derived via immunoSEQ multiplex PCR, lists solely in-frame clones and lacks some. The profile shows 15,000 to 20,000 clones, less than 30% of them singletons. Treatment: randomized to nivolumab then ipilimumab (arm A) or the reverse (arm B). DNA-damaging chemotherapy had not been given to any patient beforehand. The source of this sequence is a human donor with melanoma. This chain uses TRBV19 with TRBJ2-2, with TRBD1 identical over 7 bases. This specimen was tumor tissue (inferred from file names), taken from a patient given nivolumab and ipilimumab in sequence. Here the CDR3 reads CASSDRMNTGELFF. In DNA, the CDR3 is TGTGCCAGTTCGGACAGGATGAACACCGGGGAGCTGTTTTTT.